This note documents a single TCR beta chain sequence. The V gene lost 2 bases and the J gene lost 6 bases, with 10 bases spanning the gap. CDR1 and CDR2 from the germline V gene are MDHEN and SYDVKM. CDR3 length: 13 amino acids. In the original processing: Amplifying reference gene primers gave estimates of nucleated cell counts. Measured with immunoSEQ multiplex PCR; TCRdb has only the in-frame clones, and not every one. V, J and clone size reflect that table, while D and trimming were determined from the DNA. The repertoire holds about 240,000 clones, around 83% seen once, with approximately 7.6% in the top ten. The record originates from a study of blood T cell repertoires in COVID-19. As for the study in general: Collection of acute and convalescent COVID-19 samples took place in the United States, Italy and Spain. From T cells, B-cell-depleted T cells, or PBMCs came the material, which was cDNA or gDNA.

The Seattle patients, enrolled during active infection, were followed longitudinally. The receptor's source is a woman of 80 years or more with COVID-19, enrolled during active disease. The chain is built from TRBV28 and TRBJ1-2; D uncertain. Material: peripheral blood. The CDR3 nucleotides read TGTGCCAGCAGTTTAACCCCGGAGAATGGCTACACCTTC. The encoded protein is CASSLTPENGYTF.